These 20 T cell receptor beta chains share one sample of origin, sequenced in a study of CD4+ T cells in melanoma (dated by TCRdb to the early 2020s). The receptor library was made with the immunoSEQ multiplex PCR assay. Here the immuneACCESS table is served through TCRdb, limited to in-frame sequences with V and J called. Missing clones are a known gap in these copies; in checked studies unresolved V genes cover under half, and the rest lacks a known reason. The sample profile shows around 13,000 clones; roughly 80% of them were found once. The ten biggest clones cover roughly 15% of the sample. Sequencing was done on a sample of cells from a culture (not recorded whether cultured in vitro). Receptor source: a human donor with melanoma.

The genes are TRBV5-5 and TRBJ2-1, with TRBD1 matching 10 bases. CDR3 length: 14 amino acids. CDR1 is SGHKS, CDR2 YYEKEE, per germline (reference sequence). J gave up 9 bases and V 4 bases, and 7 bases lay outside the gene matches. The CDR3 DNA sequence: TGTGCCAGCAGCCGGGACAGGGGATCGCGTGAGCAGTTCTTC. It yields the protein CASSRDRGSREQFF.

The chain carries TRBV5-1 and TRBJ2-7; possibly TRBD1 for D (5 bases). Between the trimmed V and J ends, which lost 0 bases and 2 bases, there was a span of 9 bases. The CDR3 length is 14 residues. The germline V gene encodes CDR1 SGHRS and CDR2 YFSETQ. DNA of the CDR3: TGCGCCAGCAGCTTGGTGACAGCGACCTACGAGCAGTACTTC. Amino acid sequence: CASSLVTATYEQYF.

This chain connects TRBV28 to TRBJ1-2, with D uncertain. Trimming took off 3 bases at V and 4 bases at J, with 6 bases between the two ends. The CDR3 is 12 amino acids. Germline loops: CDR1 MDHEN, CDR2 SYDVKM. Here the CDR3 DNA reads TGTGCCAGCAGTTTGTCGAGCTATGGCTACACCTTC. Translated, it gives CASSLSSYGYTF.

The CDR3 nucleotides read TGTGCCAGCAGCTTGGAGGGCCTTTACACCGGGGAGCTGTTTTTT. It specifies CASSLEGLYTGELFF. The V call is TRBV5-8, the J call TRBJ2-2; D unclear. The V end was cut by 0 bases, the J end by 3 bases, with 9 bases between. Looked up from germline, CDR1 is SGHTS and CDR2 is YDEGEE. The CDR3 length is 15 residues.

The sample holds a few counts of this clone. The chain joins TRBV30 to TRBJ2-5, with D tentatively TRBD1 or TRBD2 (5 bases each). V was pared by 0 bases and J by 3 bases, with 17 bases between. There are 16 residues in the CDR3. Germline V gives CDR1 GTSNPN, CDR2 SVGIG (reference sequence). The CDR3: CAWSVKSWGNEETQYF. The CDR3 region has the DNA TGTGCCTGGAGTGTAAAGAGTTGGGGGAACGAAGAGACCCAGTACTTC.

V usage is TRBV7-6 and J usage is TRBJ1-3; 7 bases align to TRBD1. V lost 4 bases and J lost 0; bases outside the gene matches: 6. Per the germline V gene, CDR1 is SGHVS and CDR2 is FNYEAQ. The CDR3 covers 16 residues. The CDR3 DNA follows: TGTGCCAGCAGCTCCGAGTCAGGGGGCTCTGGAAACACCATATATTTT. This gives the protein CASSSESGGSGNTIYF. Complete variable domain (other parts from reference TRBV7-6 and TRBJ1-3): GAGVSQSPRYKVTKRGQDVALRCDPISGHVSLYWYRQALGQGPEFLTYFNYEAQQDKSGLPNDRFSAERPEGSISTLTIQRTEQRDSAMYRCASSSESGGSGNTIYFGEGSWLTVV.

This clone showed up just once. The chain links TRBV6-6 to TRBJ2-2; 7 bases match TRBD1. Germline values: CDR1 MNHNY, CDR2 SVGAGI (reference sequence). V shed 5 bases, J shed 6 bases, and the junction held 3 bases outside the gene matches. The CDR3 has 13 residues. CDR3 residues: CASSQGGPGELFF. The CDR3 coding sequence is TGTGCCAGCAGTCAAGGGGGCCCCGGGGAGCTGTTTTTT.

The V and J genes are TRBV15 and TRBJ1-3; no firm D call. Germline V gives CDR1 LNHNV, CDR2 YYDKDF (reference sequence). The CDR3 is 15 residues long. V shed 1 base and J shed 0 bases, with 7 bases lying between them. In nucleotides, the CDR3 is TGTGCCACCAGCAGAGGACGGAACTCTGGAAACACCATATATTTT. This codes for CATSRGRNSGNTIYF.

This chain joins TRBV30 and TRBJ1-4; weak D call: TRBD1 (5 bases). The germline V gene has CDR1 GTSNPN and CDR2 SVGIG (reference sequence). The V gene lost 2 bases and the J gene lost 0 bases, with 10 bases spanning the gap. The CDR3 has 15 residues. CDR3: CAWSRQGATNEKLFF. The DNA of the CDR3 is TGTGCCTGGAGTAGGCAGGGAGCAACTAATGAAAAACTGTTTTTT.

This clone has only a few counts. The V and J genes are TRBV6-5 and TRBJ2-6; D is undetermined. This CDR3 region has 15 residues. Trimming shortened V by 4 bases and J by 0 bases, and 7 bases separated the two germline ends. Germline V CDR1 and CDR2: MNHEY, SVGAGI. The CDR3 here is CASSSMGSGANVLTF. The CDR3, as DNA: TGTGCCAGCAGTTCAATGGGCTCTGGGGCCAACGTCCTGACTTTC.

This chain links TRBV4-1 with TRBJ1-1, with 7 bases lining up with TRBD1. Germline V CDR1 and CDR2: MGHRA, YSYEKL. The CDR3 has 17 amino acids. V trimming: 1 base; J trimming: 4 bases; junction bases outside the gene matches: 12. The CDR3 here is CASSQGGSGRGGTEAFF. Written as DNA, the CDR3 is TGCGCCAGCAGCCAAGGGGGGTCGGGCAGGGGGGGCACTGAAGCTTTCTTT.

The chain joins TRBV5-1 to TRBJ1-2; 7 bases are shared with TRBD1. V dropped 5 bases and J dropped 7; count of bases not matched to a gene: 14. This CDR3 spans 15 amino acids. CDR1 SGHRS and CDR2 YFSETQ come from the germline V gene. This CDR3 is CASSPGQVQTAGYTF. Here the CDR3 DNA reads TGCGCCAGCAGTCCTGGACAGGTTCAGACGGCTGGCTACACCTTC.

This sequence joins TRBV11-1 and TRBJ2-7; D gene ambiguous. Trimming shortened V by 3 bases and J by 2 bases, and 8 bases separated the two germline ends. The CDR3 has 13 residues. The germline V gene encodes CDR1 SGHAT and CDR2 FQDESV (reference sequence). This CDR3 is CASSFSSPYEQYF. The CDR3 coding sequence is TGTGCCAGCAGCTTTAGCAGTCCCTACGAGCAGTACTTC.

The rearrangement uses TRBV11-2 and TRBJ2-7, with TRBD2 as a possible D gene (7 bases). V dropped 5 bases and J dropped 1 base, with 18 bases sitting between them. CDR1 and CDR2 (germline): SGHAT, FQNNGV. This CDR3 region has 16 residues. DNA for the CDR3: TGTGCCAGCAGCGGGGGCGGGGGACGCTCATCCTACGAGCAGTACTTC. Protein product: CASSGGGGRSSYEQYF.

The V gene is TRBV2, the J gene TRBJ1-6; D is possibly TRBD1 (6 bases). The length of the CDR3 is 13 residues. Germline CDR1 reads SNHLY; CDR2 reads FYNNEI. Trimming took 7 bases from V and 8 from J, leaving 12 bases between them. The CDR3 nucleotides read TGTGCCAGCACTCGGCAGGGGTATTCACCCCTCCACTTT. Translation: CASTRQGYSPLHF.

The rearrangement links TRBV5-1 to TRBJ1-6; tentative D call: TRBD1 (6 bases). Germline CDR1 SGHRS, CDR2 YFSETQ. V lost 0 bases to trimming and J lost 9 bases, with 16 bases between them. CDR3 length equals 16 residues. CDR3 amino acids: CASSLADSGGTSPLHF. In DNA, the CDR3 is TGCGCCAGCAGCTTGGCGGACAGTGGTGGTACTTCACCCCTCCACTTT. Full variable domain (remainder filled in from reference TRBV5-1 and TRBJ1-6): KAGVTQTPRYLIKTRGQQVTLSCSPISGHRSVSWYQQTPGQGLQFLFEYFSETQRNKGNFPGRFSGRQFSNSRSEMNVSTLELGDSALYLCASSLADSGGTSPLHFGNGTRLTVT.

The DNA for the CDR3 is TGCGCCAGCAGATTACAGGGGTTCGAGGATGAAAAACTGTTTTTT. This sequence encodes CASRLQGFEDEKLFF. The gene calls are TRBV5-1 and TRBJ1-4, with 7 nucleotides matching TRBD1. Germline V lookup: CDR1 SGHRS, CDR2 YFSETQ. V was pared by 5 bases and J by 6 bases, with 10 bases of the junction left unmatched. CDR3 size: 15 residues.

This sequence joins TRBV28 and TRBJ1-3; D is undetermined. V was pared by 3 bases and J by 0 bases, with 9 bases between. CDR1 and CDR2 from the germline V gene are MDHEN and SYDVKM. CDR3 size: 15 residues. The CDR3 coding sequence is TGTGCCAGCAGTTTGGGTGGCTACTCTGGAAACACCATATATTTT. Translated, it gives CASSLGGYSGNTIYF.

V is TRBV7-6 and J is TRBJ2-5, with 13 bases fitting TRBD2. CDR1 and CDR2 from the germline V gene are SGHVS and FNYEAQ. The CDR3 runs 16 residues. The trim removed 10 bases at V and 7 bases at J, leaving 15 bases unmatched. The CDR3: CATGGGTSGVLATQYF. The CDR3 DNA reads TGTGCCACGGGCGGTGGGACTAGCGGGGTTTTGGCGACCCAGTACTTC. Drawing the rest from reference TRBV7-6 and TRBJ2-5, the complete variable domain is GAGVSQSPRYKVTKRGQDVALRCDPISGHVSLYWYRQALGQGPEFLTYFNYEAQQDKSGLPNDRFSAERPEGSISTLTIQRTEQRDSAMYRCATGGGTSGVLATQYFGPGTRLLVL.

This chain uses TRBV2 with TRBJ1-1, with D uncertain. Per germline, CDR1 SNHLY and CDR2 FYNNEI. This CDR3 region has 10 residues. The V end was cut by 6 bases, the J end by 9 bases, with 8 bases between. The CDR3 DNA reads TGTGCCAGCAGCCAGGTTAAAGCTTTCTTT. It translates to CASSQVKAFF.